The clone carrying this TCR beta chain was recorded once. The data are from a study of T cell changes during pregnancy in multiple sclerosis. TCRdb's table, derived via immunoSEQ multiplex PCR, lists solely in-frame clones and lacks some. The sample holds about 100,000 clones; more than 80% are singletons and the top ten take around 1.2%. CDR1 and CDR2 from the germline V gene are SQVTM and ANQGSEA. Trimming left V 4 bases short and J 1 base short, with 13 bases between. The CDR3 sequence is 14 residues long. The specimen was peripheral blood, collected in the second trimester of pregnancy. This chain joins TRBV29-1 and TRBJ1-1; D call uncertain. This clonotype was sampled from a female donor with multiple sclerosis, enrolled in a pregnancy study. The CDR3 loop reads CSVVLLRRNTEAFF. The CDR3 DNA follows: TGCAGCGTTGTTCTCCTGAGGAGGAACACTGAAGCTTTCTTT.